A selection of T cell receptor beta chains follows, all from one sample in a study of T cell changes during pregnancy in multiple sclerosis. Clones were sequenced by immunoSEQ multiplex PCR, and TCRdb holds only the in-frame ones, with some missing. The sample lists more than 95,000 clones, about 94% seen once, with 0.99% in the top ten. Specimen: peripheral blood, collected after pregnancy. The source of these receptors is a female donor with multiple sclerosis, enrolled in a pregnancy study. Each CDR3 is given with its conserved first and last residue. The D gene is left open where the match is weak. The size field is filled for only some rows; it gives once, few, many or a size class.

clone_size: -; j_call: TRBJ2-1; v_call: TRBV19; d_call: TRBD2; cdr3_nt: TGTGCCAGTAAGCCTAGCGGGACGTTGAGCTCCTACAATGAGCAGTTCTTC; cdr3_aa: CASKPSGTLSSYNEQFF
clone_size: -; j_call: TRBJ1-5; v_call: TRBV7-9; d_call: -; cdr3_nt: TGTGCCAGCAGCTTAGCCGCCCGCGAGGGGGGCAATCAGCCCCAGCATTTT; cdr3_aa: CASSLAAREGGNQPQHF
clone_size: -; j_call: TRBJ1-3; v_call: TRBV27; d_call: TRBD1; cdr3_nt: TGTGCCAGCAGCGGTCAGGGGGTCCAAAGCTCTGGAAACACCATATATTTT; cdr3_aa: CASSGQGVQSSGNTIYF
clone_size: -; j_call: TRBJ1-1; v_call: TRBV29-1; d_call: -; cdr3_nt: TGCAGCGTTGGGCTAGGAACGAGATATGAAGCTTTCTTT; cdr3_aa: CSVGLGTRYEAFF
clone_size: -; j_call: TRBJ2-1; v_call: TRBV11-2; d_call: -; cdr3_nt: TGTGCCAGCAGCTTAATCGGGTCCTACAATGAGCAGTTCTTC; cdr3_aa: CASSLIGSYNEQFF
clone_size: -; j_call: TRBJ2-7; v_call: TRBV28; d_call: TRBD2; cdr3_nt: TGTGCCAGCAGACCGCAAGCCTTGCTGGCGGGAGGATACGAGCAGTACTTC; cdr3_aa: CASRPQALLAGGYEQYF
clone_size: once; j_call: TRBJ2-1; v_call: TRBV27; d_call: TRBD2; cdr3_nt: TGTGCCAGCAGTTTCTACACTAGCGGGCCTTACAATGAGCAGTTCTTC; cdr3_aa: CASSFYTSGPYNEQFF
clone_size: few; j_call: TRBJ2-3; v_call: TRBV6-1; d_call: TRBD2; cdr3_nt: TGTGCCAGCAGTGAGCGGGCGGTAGCGGGGTTTGGAGATACGCAGTATTTT; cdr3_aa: CASSERAVAGFGDTQYF
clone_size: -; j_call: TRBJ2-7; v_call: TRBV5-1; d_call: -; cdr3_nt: TGCGCCAGCAGCTTGGGATTGAGGGACTCGGAAAACGAGCAGTACTTC; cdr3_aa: CASSLGLRDSENEQYF
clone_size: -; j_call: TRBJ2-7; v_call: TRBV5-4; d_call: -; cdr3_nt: TGTGCCAGCAGCCTAAGCAGGGGTGGCGAGCAGTACTTC; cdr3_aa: CASSLSRGGEQYF
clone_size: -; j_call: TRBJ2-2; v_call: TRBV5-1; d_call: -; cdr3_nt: TGCGCCAGCAGCTCAGAGGGTGGGACCGGGGAGCTGTTTTTT; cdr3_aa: CASSSEGGTGELFF
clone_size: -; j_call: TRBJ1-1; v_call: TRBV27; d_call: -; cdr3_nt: TGTGCCAGCAGGACAGGGAACACTGAAGCTTTCTTT; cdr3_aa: CASRTGNTEAFF
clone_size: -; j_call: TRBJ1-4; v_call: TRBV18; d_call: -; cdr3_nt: TGTGCCAGCTCACCGGGACTAGGTGAAAAACTGTTTTTT; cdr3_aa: CASSPGLGEKLFF
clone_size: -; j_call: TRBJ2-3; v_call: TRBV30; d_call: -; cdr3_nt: TGTGCCTGGACCTTTGATAGCGATACGCAGTATTTT; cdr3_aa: CAWTFDSDTQYF
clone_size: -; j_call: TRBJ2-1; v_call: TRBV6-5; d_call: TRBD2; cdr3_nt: TGTGCCAGCAGTTACGTCCCCGGGACTAGTACGGAGCAGTTCTTC; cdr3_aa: CASSYVPGTSTEQFF
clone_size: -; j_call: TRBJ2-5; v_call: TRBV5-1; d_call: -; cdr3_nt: TGCGCCAGCAGCCCTGGACAGTGGGGGGGATCGGAGACCCAGTACTTC; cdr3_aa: CASSPGQWGGSETQYF